What follows are 20 T cell receptor beta chains derived from one specimen sequenced in a study of CDR3 diversity in severe acne. MiXCR, applied by TCRdb to the PCR reads, yields one record per CDR3 protein. The sample contains under 100,000 distinct CDR3 sequences, about 52% of which appear only once. The sequenced material came from blood. The source is a male donor in good health, serving as a control.

To note about this clonotype: With a much larger clone just one base away, this may be a read error. This is likely a read error, given that the CDR3 carries no conserved phenylalanine or tryptophan at its end. The CDR3 bases are TGTGCCAGCAGCTTAAGAGGGGGACTGAACACTGAAGCTTTCTCT. This codes for CASSLRGGLNTEAFS. The rearrangement uses TRBV7-8 and TRBJ1-1, with a possible D match to TRBD1 (6 bases). Trimming left V 2 bases short and J 0 bases short, with 10 bases between. Germline V gene lookup returns CDR1 SGHVS and CDR2 FQNEAQ. The CDR3 is 15 residues long.

This clonotype came up many times. The chain links TRBV10-2 to TRBJ2-1; perhaps TRBD2 as D (7 bases). This CDR3 is 16 amino acids long. V was clipped by 3 bases and J by 1 base, with 13 bases between them. CDR1 and CDR2 (germline): WSHSY, SAAADI. The CDR3 spells CASSDGGARSYNEQFF. CDR3 nucleotide sequence: TGCGCCAGCAGTGATGGGGGGGCAAGGTCCTACAATGAGCAGTTCTTC.

This chain joins TRBV7-8 and TRBJ2-7; TRBD2 might be the D (6 bases). Deletions cut 4 bases from V and 1 base from J, with 14 bases between. The CDR3 runs to 15 residues. Germline V gene data show CDR1 as SGHVS and CDR2 as FQNEAQ. The CDR3 coding sequence is TGTGCCAGCAGCTCGAAGCGGGTGTTGTCCTACGAGCAGTACTTC. It codes for CASSSKRVLSYEQYF. Full variable domain (outside the CDR3, taken from reference TRBV7-8 and TRBJ2-7): GAGVSQSPRYKVAKRGQDVALRCDPISGHVSLFWYQQALGQGPEFLTYFQNEAQLDKSGLPSDRFFAERPEGSVSTLKIQRTQQEDSAVYLCASSSKRVLSYEQYFGPGTRLTVT.

This clonotype is labeled medium-sized (0.01 to 0.1%). V is TRBV7-8 and J is TRBJ2-5, with unresolved D. The V and J ends lost 3 bases and 2 bases respectively, with 16 bases between them. The CDR3 totals 16 residues. CDR1 is SGHVS, CDR2 FQNEAQ, per germline. The CDR3 DNA reads as TGTGCCAGCAGCTTTAGTCCTCCCCACTCTCAAGAGACCCAGTACTTC. Its translation: CASSFSPPHSQETQYF.

In this sample, this clonotype turned up many times. The chain carries TRBV25-1 and TRBJ2-7; possibly TRBD1 for D (5 bases). Germline V gene lookup returns CDR1 MGHDK and CDR2 SYGVNS. The CDR3 contains 11 residues. Trimming took 3 bases from V and 8 from J, leaving 8 bases between them. The CDR3: CASSDRAKQYF. For the CDR3, the DNA is TGTGCCAGCAGTGACAGGGCGAAGCAGTACTTC.

Many counts were recorded for this clonotype. V and J are TRBV10-3 and TRBJ1-1, with D unclear. The ends were cut back, 2 bases at V and 1 base at J, with 5 bases in the middle. Germline V gene sequence: CDR1 ENHRY, CDR2 SYGVKD. The CDR3 runs to 13 residues. The CDR3 sequence is CAISEKGNTEAFF. CDR3 DNA sequence: TGTGCCATCAGTGAGAAGGGGAACACTGAAGCTTTCTTT.

There are many counts of this clonotype. This chain links TRBV28 with TRBJ2-4, with TRBD2 matching over 13 bases. The trim removed 5 bases at V and 4 bases at J, leaving 2 bases unmatched. CDR3 length: 15 amino acids. Germline values: CDR1 MDHEN, CDR2 SYDVKM. The CDR3 DNA reads as TGTGCCAGCAGTCAACTAGCGGGAGGGAAAAACATTCAGTACTTC. This translates into CASSQLAGGKNIQYF. Combining the CDR3 with reference TRBV28 and TRBJ2-4 gives the whole variable domain DVKVTQSSRYLVKRTGEKVFLECVQDMDHENMFWYRQDPGLGLRLIYFSYDVKMKEKGDIPEGYSVSREKKERFSLILESASTNQTSMYLCASSQLAGGKNIQYFGAGTRLSVL.

Comments on this clonotype: No DNA is shown, since the ends of the CDR3 on it are uncertain; the CDR3 is the one TCRdb lists. This rearrangement joins TRBV29-1 to TRBJ2-5. The CDR3 length equals 19 residues, ends included. The germline gives CDR1 SQVTM, CDR2 ANQGSEA. CDR3 loop: CSVDRANYGYTFGSGTQYF.

This clonotype has more than one count but fewer than ten. The genes are TRBV7-6 and TRBJ2-3, with TRBD2 identical over 10 bases. Per the germline V gene, CDR1 is SGHVS and CDR2 is FNYEAQ. This CDR3 contains 18 residues. V lost 1 base and J lost 0; bases outside the gene matches: 7. The CDR3 is CASSLVASGGASTDTQYF. For the CDR3, the DNA is TGTGCCAGCAGCTTAGTGGCTAGCGGGGGCGCTAGCACAGATACGCAGTATTTT.

This clonotype turned up a few times. The chain recombines TRBV2 with TRBJ1-3; no reliable D call. The length of the CDR3 is 12 residues. CDR1 and CDR2 from the germline V gene are SNHLY and FYNNEI. V was clipped by 7 bases and J by 4 bases, with 8 bases between them. The DNA of the CDR3 is TGTGCCAGCAAGGGTCTCGGAAACACCATATATTTT. Translated, it gives CASKGLGNTIYF.

This clonotype qualifies as medium-sized. This chain links TRBV7-2 with TRBJ2-3; D gene uncertain. V lost 4 bases to trimming and J lost 2 bases, with 16 bases between them. Germline V lookup: CDR1 SGHTA, CDR2 FQGNSA. The CDR3 covers 16 residues. CDR3 sequence: CASSSIARQLTDTQYF. The CDR3 DNA reads TGTGCCAGCAGCTCCATAGCCAGGCAACTCACAGATACGCAGTATTTT. Looking up the rest from reference TRBV7-2 and TRBJ2-3 gives the full variable domain: GAGVSQSPSNKVTEKGKDVELRCDPISGHTALYWYRQSLGQGLEFLIYFQGNSAPDKSGLPSDRFSAERTGGSVSTLTIQRTQQEDSAVYLCASSSIARQLTDTQYFGPGTRLTVL.

The chain carries TRBV7-3 and TRBJ2-5, with D possibly TRBD1 on 6 matching bases. Germline V gene data show CDR1 as SGHTA and CDR2 as FQGTGA. Trimming cost V 3 bases and J 3 bases, with 14 bases left between them. The CDR3 loop spans 15 amino acids. Here the CDR3 DNA reads TGTGCCAGCAGCTTCGGCAGGGGCCAGGAAGAGACCCAGTACTTC. Translated, it gives CASSFGRGQEETQYF.

This clonotype was seen ten or more times. V is TRBV2 and J is TRBJ1-1; 7 nucleotides match TRBD1. CDR1 and CDR2 (germline): SNHLY, FYNNEI. The CDR3 has 15 amino acids. V dropped 6 bases and J dropped 1; count of bases not matched to a gene: 8. CDR3 DNA sequence: TGTGCCAGCAGGCCCAGGAGACAGGGGAACACTGAAGCTTTCTTT. It codes for CASRPRRQGNTEAFF.

The chain links TRBV6-5 to TRBJ1-6, with D possibly being TRBD1 (5 bases). V was trimmed by 7 bases and J by 10 bases, leaving 17 bases between them. This CDR3 comprises 14 residues. Germline V lookup: CDR1 MNHEY, CDR2 SVGAGI. The CDR3 nucleotides read TGTGCCAGCACGGGCGGGGGAACCGGCTCACCCCTCCACTTT. As protein: CASTGGGTGSPLHF.

On this clonotype itself: Just one base apart from a much larger clone, this may be a read error. A read error is likely, as this CDR3 ends without the conserved phenylalanine or tryptophan. The J gene is TRBJ2-3, the V gene TRBV7-2; D is unclear. V shed 3 bases and J shed 4 bases, with 8 bases lying between them. This CDR3 spans 13 amino acids. In germline, CDR1 is SGHTA, CDR2 FQGNSA. CDR3 protein: CASSLDTPDTQYL. As DNA, the CDR3 is TGTGCCAGCAGCTTGGATACTCCAGATACGCAGTATCTT.

Of note for this clonotype: The DNA is omitted, as the CDR3 cannot be located on it reliably, and the CDR3 follows TCRdb's listing. This chain links TRBV20-1 with TRBJ1-2; the table's D call, TRBD1, has no DNA check behind it. The CDR3 length is 16 residues, termini included. The germline V gene has CDR1 DFQATT and CDR2 SNEGSKA (reference sequence). The CDR3 reads CSFYICSAHREYGYTF.

This clonotype appeared many times. This rearrangement joins TRBV12-3 or TRBV12-4 to TRBJ2-5, with unresolved D. This CDR3 contains 14 residues. Trimming cost V 5 bases and J 2 bases, with 12 bases left between them. As DNA, the CDR3 is TGTGCCAGCAGTGGGCTCTGGGGTCAAGAGACCCAGTACTTC. It encodes CASSGLWGQETQYF.

At least ten counts were recorded for this clonotype. V is TRBV27 and J is TRBJ2-7, with D perhaps matching TRBD2 (6 bases). V shed 6 bases and J shed 0 bases, with 9 bases lying between them. This CDR3 comprises 13 residues. Germline V gene sequence: CDR1 MNHEY, CDR2 SMNVEV (reference sequence). CDR3 nucleotides: TGTGCCAGCAGGGGAGGACTCTCCTACGAGCAGTACTTC. Translated: CASRGGLSYEQYF.

In this sample, this clonotype turned up many times. The chain is built from TRBV5-1 and TRBJ2-1; no definite D call. The ends were cut back, 0 bases at V and 8 bases at J, with 9 bases in the middle. This CDR3 comprises 13 residues. Germline V gene sequence: CDR1 SGHRS, CDR2 YFSETQ. The CDR3 region has the DNA TGCGCCAGCAGCTTGGGCCAGGATGATGAGCAGTTCTTC. Protein sequence: CASSLGQDDEQFF. Complete variable domain (other parts from reference TRBV5-1 and TRBJ2-1): KAGVTQTPRYLIKTRGQQVTLSCSPISGHRSVSWYQQTPGQGLQFLFEYFSETQRNKGNFPGRFSGRQFSNSRSEMNVSTLELGDSALYLCASSLGQDDEQFFGPGTRLTVL.

The chain carries TRBV7-2 and TRBJ1-1, with a possible D match to TRBD1 (6 bases). This CDR3 region has 15 residues. The germline V and J ends were trimmed by 5 bases and 7 bases, with 20 bases remaining between them. In germline, CDR1 is SGHTA, CDR2 FQGNSA. In DNA, the CDR3 is TGTGCCAGCAGCAACGGGTTGAGGGGGGGTAGTGAAGCTTTCTTT. Amino acid sequence: CASSNGLRGGSEAFF.